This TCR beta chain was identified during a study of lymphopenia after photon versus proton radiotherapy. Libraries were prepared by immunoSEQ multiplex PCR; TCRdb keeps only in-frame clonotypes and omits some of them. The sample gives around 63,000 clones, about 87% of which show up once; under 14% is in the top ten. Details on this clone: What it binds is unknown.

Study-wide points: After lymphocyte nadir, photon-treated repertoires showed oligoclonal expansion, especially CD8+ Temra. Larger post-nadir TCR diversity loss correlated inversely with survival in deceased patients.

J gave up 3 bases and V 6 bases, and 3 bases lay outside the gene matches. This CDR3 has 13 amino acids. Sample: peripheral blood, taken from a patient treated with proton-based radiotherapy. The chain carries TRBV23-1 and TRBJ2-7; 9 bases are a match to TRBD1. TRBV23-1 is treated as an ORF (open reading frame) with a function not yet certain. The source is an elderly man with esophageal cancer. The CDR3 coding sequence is TGCGCCAGCAGCACGGGACAGGGCTACGAGCAGTACTTC. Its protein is CASSTGQGYEQYF.